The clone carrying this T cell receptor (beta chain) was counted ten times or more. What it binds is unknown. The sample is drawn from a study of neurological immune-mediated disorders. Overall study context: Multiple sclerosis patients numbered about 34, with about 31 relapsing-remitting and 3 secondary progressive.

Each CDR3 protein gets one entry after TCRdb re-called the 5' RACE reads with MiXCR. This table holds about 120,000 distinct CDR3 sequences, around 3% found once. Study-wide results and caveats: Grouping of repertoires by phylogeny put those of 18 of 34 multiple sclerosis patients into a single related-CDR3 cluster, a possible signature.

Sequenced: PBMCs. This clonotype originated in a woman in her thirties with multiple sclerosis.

In DNA, the CDR3 is TGTGCCAGCAGTTCCGCCGGGGGGAATCAGCCCCAGCATTTT. Encoded protein: CASSSAGGNQPQHF. V and J are TRBV12-3 or TRBV12-4 and TRBJ1-5, with D possibly being TRBD1 (5 bases). The CDR3 is 14 residues long. Trimming shortened V by 4 bases and J by 4 bases, and 11 bases separated the two germline ends.